The clone carrying this T cell receptor beta chain was seen many times. Its antigen is currently unknown. This sample was taken from a study of T cells in Graves' hyperthyroidism and ophthalmopathy. Notes on the study in general: Most thyroid clonotypes expanded above 0.001 appeared in blood too.

What was amplified from RNA transcripts were TCR beta CDR3 regions. Primed by the HTBI set, a first-round RT-PCR was run on the TCR CDR3. TCRdb independently ran MiXCR on the multiplex PCR reads; one entry per CDR3 protein. The data show 300,000 to 450,000 distinct CDR3 sequences, under 15% seen once. Newly diagnosed hyperthyroidism patients aged 18 to 65 years had disease lasting under 2 months. Diagnoses were made from clinical symptoms, serum measures (thyroxine and TRAb), thyroid ultrasound and orbital computed tomography. The CDR3 has 14 residues. V gave up 7 bases and J gave up 4 bases; unmatched junction bases: 6. The V gene's germline CDR1 is ENHRY and CDR2 SYGVKD.

The clonotype was recovered from a woman aged 30 to 39 with Graves' hyperthyroidism. The sample was blood. The rearrangement joins TRBV10-3 to TRBJ2-7, with 11 bases that match TRBD1. The CDR3 here is CAITPGQGVYEQYF. CDR3 nucleotides: TGTGCCATCACTCCGGGACAGGGGGTGTACGAGCAGTACTTC.